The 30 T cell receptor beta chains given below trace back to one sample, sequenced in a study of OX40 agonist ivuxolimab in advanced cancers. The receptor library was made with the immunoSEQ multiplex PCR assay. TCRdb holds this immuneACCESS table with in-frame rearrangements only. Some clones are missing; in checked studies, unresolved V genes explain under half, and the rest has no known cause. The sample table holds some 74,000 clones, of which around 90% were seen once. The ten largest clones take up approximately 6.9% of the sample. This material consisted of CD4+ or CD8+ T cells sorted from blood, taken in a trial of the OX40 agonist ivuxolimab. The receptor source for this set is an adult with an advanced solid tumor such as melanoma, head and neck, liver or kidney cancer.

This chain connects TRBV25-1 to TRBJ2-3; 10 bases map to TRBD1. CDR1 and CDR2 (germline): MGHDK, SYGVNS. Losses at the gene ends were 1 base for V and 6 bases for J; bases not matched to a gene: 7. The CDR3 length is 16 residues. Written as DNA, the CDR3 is TGTGCCAGCAGTGAATCCGAGACAGGGGGCCGGGATACGCAGTATTTT. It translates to CASSESETGGRDTQYF.

This chain's CDR3 is CASSFSRGTEAFF. CDR3 coding DNA: TGTGCCAGCAGCTTCAGCAGGGGCACTGAAGCTTTCTTT. This rearrangement joins TRBV14 to TRBJ1-1; possibly TRBD1 for D (6 bases). Trimming took 5 bases from V and 4 from J, leaving 11 bases between them. There are 13 residues in the CDR3. Germline V gene sequence: CDR1 SGHDN, CDR2 FVKESK. Using reference TRBV14 and TRBJ1-1 for the parts outside the CDR3, the full variable domain is EAGVTQFPSHSVIEKGQTVTLRCDPISGHDNLYWYRRVMGKEIKFLLHFVKESKQDESGMPNNRFLAERTGGTYSTLKVQPAELEDSGVYFCASSFSRGTEAFFGQGTRLTVV.

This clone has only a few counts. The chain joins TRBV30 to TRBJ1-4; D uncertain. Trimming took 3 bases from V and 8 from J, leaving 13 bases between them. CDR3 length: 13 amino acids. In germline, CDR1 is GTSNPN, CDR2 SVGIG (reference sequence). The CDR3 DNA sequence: TGTGCCTGGAGACCACGACCGGGGGAAAAACTGTTTTTT. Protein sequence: CAWRPRPGEKLFF.

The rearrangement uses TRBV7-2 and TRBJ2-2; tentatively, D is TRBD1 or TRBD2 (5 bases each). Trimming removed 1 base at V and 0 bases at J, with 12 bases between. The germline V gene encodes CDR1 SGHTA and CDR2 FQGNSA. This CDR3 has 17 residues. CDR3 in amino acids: CASSLEGRAANTGELFF. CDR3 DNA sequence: TGTGCCAGCAGCTTAGAGGGGCGGGCCGCGAACACCGGGGAGCTGTTTTTT.

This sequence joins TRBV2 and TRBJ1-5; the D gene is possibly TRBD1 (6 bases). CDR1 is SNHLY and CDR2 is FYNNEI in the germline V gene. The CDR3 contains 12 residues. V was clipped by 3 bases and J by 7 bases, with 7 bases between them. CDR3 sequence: CASSEQGQPQHF. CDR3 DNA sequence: TGTGCCAGCAGTGAGCAGGGGCAGCCCCAGCATTTT.

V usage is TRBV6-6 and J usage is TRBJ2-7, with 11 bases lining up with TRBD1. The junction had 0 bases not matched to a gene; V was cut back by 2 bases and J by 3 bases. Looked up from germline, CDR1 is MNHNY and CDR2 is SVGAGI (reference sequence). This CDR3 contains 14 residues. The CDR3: CASSYGTGGYEQYF. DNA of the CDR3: TGTGCCAGCAGTTACGGGACAGGGGGCTACGAGCAGTACTTC.

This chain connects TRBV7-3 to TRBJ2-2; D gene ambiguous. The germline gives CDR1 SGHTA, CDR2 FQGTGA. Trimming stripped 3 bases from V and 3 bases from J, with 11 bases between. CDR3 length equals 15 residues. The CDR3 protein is CASSLFGTDTGELFF. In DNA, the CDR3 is TGTGCCAGCAGCTTGTTTGGCACCGACACCGGGGAGCTGTTTTTT.

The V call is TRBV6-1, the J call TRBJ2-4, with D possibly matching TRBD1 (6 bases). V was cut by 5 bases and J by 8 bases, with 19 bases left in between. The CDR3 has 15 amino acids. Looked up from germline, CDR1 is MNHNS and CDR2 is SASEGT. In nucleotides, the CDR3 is TGTGCCAGCAGTCACAAGACAGGAGGAGGAGACATTCAGTACTTC. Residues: CASSHKTGGGDIQYF.

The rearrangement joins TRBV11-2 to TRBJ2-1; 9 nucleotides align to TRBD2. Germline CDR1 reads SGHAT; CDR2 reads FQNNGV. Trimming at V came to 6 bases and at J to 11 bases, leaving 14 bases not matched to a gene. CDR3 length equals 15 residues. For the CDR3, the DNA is TGTGCCAGCAGACCACCGGGTCGGCTAGCGGGGCAGCAGTTCTTC. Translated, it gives CASRPPGRLAGQQFF.

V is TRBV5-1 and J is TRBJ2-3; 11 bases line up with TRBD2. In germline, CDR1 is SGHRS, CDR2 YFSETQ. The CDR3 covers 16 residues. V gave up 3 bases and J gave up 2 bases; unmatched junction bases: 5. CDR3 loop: CASSYKLAGVTDTQYF. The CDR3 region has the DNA TGCGCCAGCAGCTACAAACTAGCGGGAGTCACAGATACGCAGTATTTT.

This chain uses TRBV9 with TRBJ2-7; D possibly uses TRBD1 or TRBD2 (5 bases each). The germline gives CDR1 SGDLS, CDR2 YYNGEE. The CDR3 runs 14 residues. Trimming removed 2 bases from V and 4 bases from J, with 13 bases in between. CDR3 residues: CASSVRDGLYEQYF. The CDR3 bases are TGTGCCAGCAGCGTCAGGGACGGCCTTTACGAGCAGTACTTC.

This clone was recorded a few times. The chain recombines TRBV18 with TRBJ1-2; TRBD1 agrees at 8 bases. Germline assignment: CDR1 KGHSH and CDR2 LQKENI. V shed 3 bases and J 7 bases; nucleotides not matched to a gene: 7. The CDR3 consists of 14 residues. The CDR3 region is CASSPGQAIGGYTF. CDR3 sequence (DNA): TGTGCCAGCTCACCGGGACAGGCAATAGGTGGCTACACCTTC.

CDR3 sequence (DNA): TGCAGTGCGACGACAGGTTCGGCGTTTTTT. This codes for CSATTGSAFF. The chain employs TRBV20-1 and TRBJ1-4; TRBD1 might be the D (6 bases). The CDR3 runs 10 residues. Germline V gene lookup returns CDR1 DFQATT and CDR2 SNEGSKA (reference sequence). V shed 6 bases and J shed 16 bases, with 15 bases lying between them.

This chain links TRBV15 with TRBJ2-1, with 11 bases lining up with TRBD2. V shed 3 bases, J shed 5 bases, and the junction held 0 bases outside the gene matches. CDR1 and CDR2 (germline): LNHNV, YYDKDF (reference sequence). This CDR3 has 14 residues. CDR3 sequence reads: CATSRTSGDNEQFF. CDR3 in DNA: TGTGCCACCAGCAGGACTAGCGGGGACAATGAGCAGTTCTTC.

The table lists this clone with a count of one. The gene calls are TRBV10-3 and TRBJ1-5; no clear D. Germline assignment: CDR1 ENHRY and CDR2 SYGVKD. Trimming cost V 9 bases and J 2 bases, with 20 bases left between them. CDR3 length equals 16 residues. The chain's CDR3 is CAIADGALDGNQPQHF. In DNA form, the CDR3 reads TGTGCCATAGCAGACGGAGCGCTGGATGGCAATCAGCCCCAGCATTTT.

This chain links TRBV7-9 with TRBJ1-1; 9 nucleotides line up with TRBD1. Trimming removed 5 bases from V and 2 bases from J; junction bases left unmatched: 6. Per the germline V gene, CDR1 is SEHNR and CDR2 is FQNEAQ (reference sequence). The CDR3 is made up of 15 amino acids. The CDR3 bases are TGTGCCAGCAGCGTATGGGACAGGGTTAACACTGAAGCTTTCTTT. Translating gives CASSVWDRVNTEAFF. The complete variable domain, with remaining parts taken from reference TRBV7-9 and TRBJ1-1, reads DTGVSQNPRHKITKRGQNVTFRCDPISEHNRLYWYRQTLGQGPEFLTYFQNEAQLEKSRLLSDRFSAERPKGSFSTLEIQRTEQGDSAMYLCASSVWDRVNTEAFFGQGTRLTVV.

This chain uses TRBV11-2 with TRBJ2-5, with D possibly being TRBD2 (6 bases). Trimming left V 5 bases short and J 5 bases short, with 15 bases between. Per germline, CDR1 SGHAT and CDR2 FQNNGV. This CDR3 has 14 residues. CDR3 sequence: CASSPPGRQETQYF. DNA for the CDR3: TGTGCCAGCAGCCCCCCTGGGAGGCAGGAGACCCAGTACTTC.

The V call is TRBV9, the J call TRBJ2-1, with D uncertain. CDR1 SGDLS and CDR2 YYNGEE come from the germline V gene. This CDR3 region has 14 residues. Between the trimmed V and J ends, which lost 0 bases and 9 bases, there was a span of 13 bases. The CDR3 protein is CASSVEGAMSEQFF. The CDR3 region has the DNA TGTGCCAGCAGCGTAGAGGGTGCTATGTCTGAGCAGTTCTTC.

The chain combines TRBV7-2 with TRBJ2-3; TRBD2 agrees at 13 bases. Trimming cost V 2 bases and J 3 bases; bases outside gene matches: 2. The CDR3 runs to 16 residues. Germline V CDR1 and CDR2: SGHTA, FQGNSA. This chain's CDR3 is CASSLQTSGRTDTQYF. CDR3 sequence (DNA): TGTGCCAGCAGCTTACAGACTAGCGGGAGGACAGATACGCAGTATTTT.

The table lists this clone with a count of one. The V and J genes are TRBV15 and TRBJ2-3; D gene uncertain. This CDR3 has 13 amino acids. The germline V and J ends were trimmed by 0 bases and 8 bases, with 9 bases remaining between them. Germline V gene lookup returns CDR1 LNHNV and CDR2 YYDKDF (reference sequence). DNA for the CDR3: TGTGCCACCAGCAGAGATACTGTAGTTACGCAGTATTTT. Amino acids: CATSRDTVVTQYF.

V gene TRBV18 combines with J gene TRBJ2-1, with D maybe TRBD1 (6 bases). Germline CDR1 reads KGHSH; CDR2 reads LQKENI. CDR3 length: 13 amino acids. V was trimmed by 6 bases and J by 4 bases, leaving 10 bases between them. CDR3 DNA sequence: TGTGCCAGCTCGGGGGCCATGTACAATGAGCAGTTCTTC. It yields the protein CASSGAMYNEQFF.

The CDR3 loop is CASSFVLSGRGNEQFF. CDR3 nucleotides: TGTGCCAGCAGTTTCGTGTTAAGCGGGCGAGGGAATGAGCAGTTCTTC. The chain uses TRBV27 and TRBJ2-1, with a possible D match to TRBD2 (6 bases). V lost 3 bases and J 7 bases, leaving 19 bases between the germline ends. The CDR3 covers 16 residues. Germline CDR1 and CDR2: MNHEY and SMNVEV (reference sequence).

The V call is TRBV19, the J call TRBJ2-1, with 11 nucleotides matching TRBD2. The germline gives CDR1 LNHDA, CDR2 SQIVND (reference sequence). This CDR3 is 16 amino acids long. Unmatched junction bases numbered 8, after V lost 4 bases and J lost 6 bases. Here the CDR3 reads CASSTLAGGGGNEQFF. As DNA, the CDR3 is TGTGCCAGTAGTACCCTAGCGGGAGGCGGGGGCAATGAGCAGTTCTTC.

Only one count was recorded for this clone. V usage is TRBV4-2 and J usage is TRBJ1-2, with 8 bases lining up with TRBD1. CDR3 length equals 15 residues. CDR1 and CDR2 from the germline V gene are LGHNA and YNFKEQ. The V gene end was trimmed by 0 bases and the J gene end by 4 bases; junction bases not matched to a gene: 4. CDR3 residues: CASSQEGTGVYGYTF. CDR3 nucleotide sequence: TGTGCCAGCAGCCAAGAAGGGACAGGAGTCTATGGCTACACCTTC.

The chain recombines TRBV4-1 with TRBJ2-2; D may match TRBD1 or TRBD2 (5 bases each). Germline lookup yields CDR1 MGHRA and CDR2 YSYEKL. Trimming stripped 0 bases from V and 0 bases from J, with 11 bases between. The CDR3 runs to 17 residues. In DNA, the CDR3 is TGCGCCAGCAGCCAAGATCCGAGGGGCTCGAACACCGGGGAGCTGTTTTTT. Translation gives CASSQDPRGSNTGELFF.

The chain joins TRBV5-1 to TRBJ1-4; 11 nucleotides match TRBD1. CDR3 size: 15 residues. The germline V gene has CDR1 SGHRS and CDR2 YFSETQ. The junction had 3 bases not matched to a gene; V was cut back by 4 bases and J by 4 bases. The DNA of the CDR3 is TGCGCCAGCAGCCTTGGGACAGGGGGTAATGAAAAACTGTTTTTT. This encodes CASSLGTGGNEKLFF.

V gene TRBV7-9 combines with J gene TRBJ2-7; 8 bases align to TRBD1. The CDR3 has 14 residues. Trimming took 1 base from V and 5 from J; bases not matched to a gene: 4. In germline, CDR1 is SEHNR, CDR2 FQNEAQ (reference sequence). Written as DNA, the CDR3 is TGTGCCAGCAGCTTAGTCGGGACAGGCAACGAGCAGTACTTC. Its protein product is CASSLVGTGNEQYF.

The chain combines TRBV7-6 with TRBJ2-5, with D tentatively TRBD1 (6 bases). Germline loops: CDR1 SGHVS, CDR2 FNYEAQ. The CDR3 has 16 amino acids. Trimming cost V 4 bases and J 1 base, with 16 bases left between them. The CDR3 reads CASSSQGSGAQETQYF. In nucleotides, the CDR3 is TGTGCCAGCAGCTCACAGGGAAGTGGGGCCCAAGAGACCCAGTACTTC.

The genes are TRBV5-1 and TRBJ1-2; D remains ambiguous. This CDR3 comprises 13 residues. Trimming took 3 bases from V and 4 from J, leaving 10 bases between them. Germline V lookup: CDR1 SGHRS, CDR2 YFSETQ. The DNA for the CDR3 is TGCGCCAGCAGCTCCGACGGACGCTATGGCTACACCTTC. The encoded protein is CASSSDGRYGYTF.

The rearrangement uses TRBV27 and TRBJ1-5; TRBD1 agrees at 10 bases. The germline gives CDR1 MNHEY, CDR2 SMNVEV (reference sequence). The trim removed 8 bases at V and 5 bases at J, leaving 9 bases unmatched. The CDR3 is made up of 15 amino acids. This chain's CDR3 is CASGARQGADQPQHF. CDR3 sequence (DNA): TGTGCCAGCGGTGCCCGACAGGGGGCGGATCAGCCCCAGCATTTT.